Given below is one TCR beta chain in context. Its specificity is unknown. The protocol was immunoSEQ multiplex PCR, while the TCRdb copy is restricted to in-frame clones and leaves out a portion. The data contain about 30,000 clones, roughly two thirds of them seen just once; the ten biggest clones take up around 33%. This sample was included in a study of early stage breast cancer tumors. Notes on the study in general: Tumors had roughly 2.4-fold higher T cell density and higher clonality than adjacent normal breast tissue.

Looked up from germline, CDR1 is SGHKS and CDR2 is YYEKEE (reference sequence). V dropped 4 bases and J dropped 4; count of bases not matched to a gene: 7. This CDR3 region has 15 residues. Sequenced sample: blood. This chain uses TRBV5-5 with TRBJ2-7, with TRBD1 matching over 11 bases. This TCR came from a person between 45 and 65 years old with breast cancer. The CDR3 coding sequence is TGTGCCAGCAGCCCCCGGGACAGGGGGTTGTACGAGCAGTACTTC. Translating gives CASSPRDRGLYEQYF.